This TCR beta chain was documented in a study of graft-versus-host responses after intestinal transplantation. Study-wide background: Anti-thymocyte globulin induction, then tacrolimus and steroids for two to four years, went to all recipients. Study-wide points: Individuals who had graft-donor T cell macrochimerism had allografts that showed high graft-versus-host to host-versus-graft clonal ratios. HvG clone declines early post-transplant were associated with peak circulating GvH levels. Recipient marrow contained GvH clones, some of which appeared first in ileum or blood.

Looked up from germline, CDR1 is LGHNA and CDR2 is YSLEER. Trimming cost V 6 bases and J 3 bases; bases outside gene matches: 7. The CDR3 covers 14 residues. Clones were read by immunoSEQ multiplex PCR, and TCRdb kept only the in-frame ones, dropping some. The table includes over 85,000 clones, 91% detected once. On this clone itself: Its matching antigen is unknown.

The sequenced sample was unstimulated CD4+ T cells sorted from spleen or lymph node cells, obtained before transplant. This clonotype was sampled from a human donor who was the organ donor for an intestinal transplant. The gene calls are TRBV4-3 and TRBJ1-2; 7 positions match TRBD1. The CDR3 sequence is CASSRTGADYGYTF. In DNA form, the CDR3 reads TGCGCCAGCAGTCGAACAGGGGCAGACTATGGCTACACCTTC.